Below are 16 T cell receptor beta chains sequenced from a single sample in a study of T cell responses to AZD1222 COVID-19 vaccine. Sequenced by immunoSEQ multiplex PCR; TCRdb stores in-frame clones only, minus some. The repertoire includes more than 15,000 clones, about 80% of them detected once, and 11% to 15% sits in the top ten. The source material was peripheral blood, sampled 28 days after the second AZD1222 dose. These receptors all stem from an adult who received the AZD1222 COVID-19 vaccine.

This chain uses TRBV10-3 with TRBJ1-2; D is ambiguous. Deletions cut 11 bases from V and 5 bases from J, with 12 bases between. CDR1 is ENHRY and CDR2 is SYGVKD in the germline V gene. There are 11 residues in the CDR3. CDR3 loop: CASQGPYGYTF. The CDR3 DNA reads TGTGCCTCCCAAGGGCCGTATGGCTACACCTTC.

A single count supports this clone. The chain uses TRBV5-4 and TRBJ1-4; no definite D call. V was trimmed by 9 bases and J by 2 bases, leaving 14 bases between them. CDR3 length equals 14 residues. Per germline, CDR1 SGHNT and CDR2 YYREEE (reference sequence). The CDR3 nucleotides read TGTGCCACCTCAAACGGGAACACTAATGAAAAACTGTTTTTT. This encodes CATSNGNTNEKLFF.

In this sample, this clone turned up a few times. The chain uses TRBV5-1 and TRBJ1-2; D is ambiguous. The length of the CDR3 is 14 residues. Germline loops: CDR1 SGHRS, CDR2 YFSETQ. Trimming took off 2 bases at V and 4 bases at J, with 12 bases between the two ends. The CDR3 region is CASSFWTDAYGYTF. The CDR3 DNA is TGCGCCAGCAGCTTCTGGACGGATGCCTATGGCTACACCTTC.

The chain employs TRBV4-1 and TRBJ1-1, with D maybe TRBD1 (5 bases). The V end was cut by 8 bases, the J end by 6 bases, with 13 bases between. The V gene's germline CDR1 is MGHRA and CDR2 YSYEKL. The CDR3 length is 12 residues. Written as DNA, the CDR3 is TGCGCCAGCGGGCGGGGCGGGGCTGAAGCTTTCTTT. Translated, it gives CASGRGGAEAFF.

The chain recombines TRBV19 with TRBJ1-1; perhaps TRBD1 as D (5 bases). From germline, CDR1 is LNHDA and CDR2 SQIVND (reference sequence). V was clipped by 10 bases and J by 4 bases, with 19 bases between them. CDR3 size: 14 residues. This CDR3 reads CATRVGGRSTEAFF. CDR3 in DNA: TGTGCCACCCGAGTCGGGGGTAGGAGCACTGAAGCTTTCTTT.

The V call is TRBV29-1, the J call TRBJ2-7; D gene uncertain. V was shortened by 6 bases and J by 3 bases, with 12 bases between the two germline ends. CDR1 and CDR2 (germline): SQVTM, ANQGSEA. The CDR3 sequence is 12 residues long. CDR3 sequence reads: CSVDSFSYEQYF. As DNA, the CDR3 is TGCAGCGTGGATAGCTTCAGCTACGAGCAGTACTTC.

This chain links TRBV7-2 with TRBJ1-1; 7 nucleotides line up with TRBD1. This CDR3 is 14 amino acids long. Trimming at V came to 4 bases and at J to 1 base, leaving 3 bases not matched to a gene. CDR1 is SGHTA, CDR2 FQGNSA, per germline. The CDR3 sequence: CASSSQGGNTEAFF. DNA of the CDR3: TGTGCCAGCAGCTCCCAGGGGGGGAACACTGAAGCTTTCTTT.

The chain carries TRBV9 and TRBJ1-2; D is unclear. V lost 0 bases and J lost 0, with 9 bases in between. CDR1 is SGDLS, CDR2 YYNGEE, per germline. The CDR3 runs to 15 residues. The CDR3 DNA is TGTGCCAGCAGCGTAGAGGCAGCAACTAACTATGGCTACACCTTC. This encodes CASSVEAATNYGYTF.

The chain is built from TRBV6-5 and TRBJ1-3, with a tentative D call TRBD1 (5 bases). V was trimmed by 6 bases and J by 0 bases, leaving 12 bases between them. Germline V gives CDR1 MNHEY, CDR2 SVGAGI. This CDR3 has 15 residues. The CDR3 loop reads CASSLTGLSGNTIYF. DNA of the CDR3: TGTGCCAGCAGCTTAACAGGACTCTCTGGAAACACCATATATTTT.

The V and J genes are TRBV9 and TRBJ2-5; D might be TRBD1 or TRBD2, each matching 5 bases. Germline V gives CDR1 SGDLS, CDR2 YYNGEE. V was pared by 3 bases and J by 5 bases, with 17 bases between. This CDR3 has 15 amino acids. CDR3 nucleotide sequence: TGTGCCAGCAGCGAAGGGACGGGCCTTCTGGAGACCCAGTACTTC. Protein product: CASSEGTGLLETQYF.

The chain uses TRBV7-9 and TRBJ2-7; D remains unclear. The V gene's germline CDR1 is SEHNR and CDR2 FQNEAQ (reference sequence). This CDR3 comprises 14 residues. V was pared by 5 bases and J by 5 bases, with 16 bases between. The CDR3 DNA is TGTGCCAGCAGCCCTTCCTACCAGGTCCACGAGCAGTACTTC. Its protein is CASSPSYQVHEQYF. The complete variable domain, with remaining parts taken from reference TRBV7-9 and TRBJ2-7, reads DTGVSQNPRHKITKRGQNVTFRCDPISEHNRLYWYRQTLGQGPEFLTYFQNEAQLEKSRLLSDRFSAERPKGSFSTLEIQRTEQGDSAMYLCASSPSYQVHEQYFGPGTRLTVT.

The chain recombines TRBV29-1 with TRBJ1-1; possible D gene TRBD1, 6 bases. CDR3 size: 13 residues. Trimming pared 8 bases from V and 0 bases from J, leaving 13 bases between. Per germline, CDR1 SQVTM and CDR2 ANQGSEA. CDR3 loop: CSTSGQLNTEAFF. The CDR3 region has the DNA TGCAGCACCTCGGGACAACTGAACACTGAAGCTTTCTTT.

This clone was counted only a few times. The chain employs TRBV28 and TRBJ1-5, with a weak D call TRBD1 (5 bases). CDR3 size: 17 residues. The germline V gene has CDR1 MDHEN and CDR2 SYDVKM. Trimming left V 4 bases short and J 2 bases short, with 18 bases between. The CDR3 loop reads CASSSRRGRGGNQPQHF. CDR3 coding DNA: TGTGCCAGCAGTTCCCGGCGAGGTCGAGGGGGCAATCAGCCCCAGCATTTT.

V and J are TRBV7-3 and TRBJ2-5, with D maybe TRBD2 (5 bases). The CDR3 length is 22 residues. V was trimmed by 1 base and J by 3 bases, leaving 33 bases between them. Germline V gene sequence: CDR1 SGHTA, CDR2 FQGTGA. The CDR3 DNA reads TGTGCCAGCAGCTTAAAGGAACGAGGGTGGCGGTACCTAGCCCGGACTGAAGAGACCCAGTACTTC. The encoded protein is CASSLKERGWRYLARTEETQYF.

With respect to this clone: The same CDR3 is also encoded by other DNA sequences in this sample. The V call is TRBV28, the J call TRBJ1-1; D not certain. V was trimmed by 2 bases and J by 0 bases, leaving 7 bases between them. Looked up from germline, CDR1 is MDHEN and CDR2 is SYDVKM. This CDR3 contains 14 residues. The CDR3 region has the DNA TGTGCCAGCAGTTTACGGCGAATGAACACTGAAGCTTTCTTT. It specifies CASSLRRMNTEAFF.

V is TRBV29-1 and J is TRBJ1-1; no definite D call. The CDR3 sequence is 11 residues long. Between the trimmed V and J ends, which lost 5 bases and 0 bases, there was a span of 4 bases. CDR1 SQVTM and CDR2 ANQGSEA come from the germline V gene. CDR3 in amino acids: CSVMMNTEAFF. As DNA, the CDR3 is TGCAGCGTTATGATGAACACTGAAGCTTTCTTT.